This is a list of T cell receptor beta chains from one sample in a study of T cell responses to AZD1222 COVID-19 vaccine. Clones were sequenced by immunoSEQ multiplex PCR, and TCRdb holds only the in-frame ones, with some missing. The repertoire holds around 56,000 clones, roughly 90% seen once, with about 14% in the top ten. Source: peripheral blood, taken 28 days after the second AZD1222 dose. These receptor sequences come from an adult who received the AZD1222 COVID-19 vaccine. Both conserved end residues are part of each CDR3. Fields, in order: V gene, D gene, clone size, J gene, CDR3 protein, CDR3 DNA. The D gene is left open where the match is weak. For some rows the clone size is stated as once, few or many, or as a class when expanded; others skip it.

TRBV3-1/TRBV3-2,TRBD1,NA,TRBJ1-2,CASNRQGGGYTF,TGTGCCAGCAACCGACAGGGCGGCGGCTACACCTTC
TRBV27,TRBD2,NA,TRBJ2-2,CASSLSGAGGMKGELFF,TGTGCCAGCAGTTTATCTGGCGCGGGAGGAATGAAGGGGGAGCTGTTTTTT
TRBV19,TRBD1,NA,TRBJ1-6,CASSTNPTGTSPLHF,TGTGCCAGTAGTACGAACCCGACAGGGACATCACCCCTCCACTTT
TRBV19,NA,NA,TRBJ2-2,CASSITGELFF,TGTGCCAGTAGTATAACCGGGGAGCTGTTTTTT
TRBV29-1,NA,NA,TRBJ2-2,CSVDRDVHTGELFF,TGCAGCGTTGATCGGGACGTCCACACCGGGGAGCTGTTTTTT
TRBV4-3,NA,NA,TRBJ1-6,CASSQVRQSPLHF,TGCGCCAGCAGCCAAGTCAGGCAATCACCCCTCCACTTT
TRBV6-5,NA,NA,TRBJ1-2,CATSYNRDNYGYTF,TGTGCCACCTCCTACAACAGGGACAACTATGGCTACACCTTC
TRBV28,NA,few,TRBJ1-1,CASSFLAARGGDNTEAFF,TGTGCCAGCAGTTTCCTTGCTGCTCGAGGGGGAGACAACACTGAAGCTTTCTTT
TRBV6-2/TRBV6-3,TRBD1,NA,TRBJ1-2,CASSDPPGQAAF,TGTGCCAGCAGTGACCCACCGGGACAGGCCGCCTTC
TRBV6-1,TRBD1,NA,TRBJ1-5,CASSGTARTGSNQPQHF,TGTGCCAGCAGTGGAACCGCCCGGACAGGGAGCAATCAGCCCCAGCATTTT
TRBV10-1,NA,few,TRBJ2-3,CASSESSAQGPSTDTQYF,TGCGCCAGCAGTGAGTCGAGCGCACAGGGTCCTAGCACAGATACGCAGTATTTT
TRBV7-8,TRBD1,NA,TRBJ2-2,CASSSRDRVNTGELFF,TGTGCCAGCAGCTCCCGGGACAGGGTGAACACCGGGGAGCTGTTTTTT
TRBV5-8,NA,NA,TRBJ2-2,CASSFRDRYTGELFF,TGTGCCAGCAGCTTCCGGGACCGCTACACCGGGGAGCTGTTTTTT
TRBV19,NA,once,TRBJ2-5,CASSMGLGGETQYF,TGTGCCAGTAGTATGGGACTTGGCGGGGAGACCCAGTACTTC
TRBV11-3,NA,NA,TRBJ2-3,CASSLSSGQTDTQYF,TGTGCCAGCAGCTTAAGCTCCGGACAGACAGATACGCAGTATTTT
TRBV7-8,NA,NA,TRBJ1-5,CASSLIGFRGNQPQHF,TGTGCCAGCAGCTTAATTGGGTTCCGGGGCAATCAGCCCCAGCATTTT
TRBV2,TRBD1,NA,TRBJ1-2,CASGEDRAYGYTF,TGTGCCAGTGGGGAGGACAGGGCCTATGGCTACACCTTC
TRBV30,NA,NA,TRBJ1-3,CASRGRVSGNTIYF,TGTGCCAGCCGGGGCAGGGTCTCTGGAAACACCATATATTTT
TRBV2,NA,NA,TRBJ2-7,CASTRGGAPTYEQYF,TGTGCCAGCACCCGCGGCGGGGCGCCCACCTACGAGCAGTACTTC
TRBV13,NA,NA,TRBJ1-2,CASSGRSPLGYTF,TGTGCCAGCAGCGGCAGGTCCCCCCTTGGCTACACCTTC
TRBV18,NA,NA,TRBJ1-2,CASSPSAGRGYGYTF,TGTGCCAGCTCACCTTCGGCCGGGCGGGGCTATGGCTACACCTTC
TRBV10-1,NA,NA,TRBJ2-7,CASSDGSGNYEQYF,TGCGCCAGCAGTGACGGATCAGGGAACTACGAGCAGTACTTC
TRBV2,NA,once,TRBJ2-7,CASSEFRNPAEQYF,TGTGCCAGCAGTGAATTCAGGAACCCCGCCGAGCAGTACTTC